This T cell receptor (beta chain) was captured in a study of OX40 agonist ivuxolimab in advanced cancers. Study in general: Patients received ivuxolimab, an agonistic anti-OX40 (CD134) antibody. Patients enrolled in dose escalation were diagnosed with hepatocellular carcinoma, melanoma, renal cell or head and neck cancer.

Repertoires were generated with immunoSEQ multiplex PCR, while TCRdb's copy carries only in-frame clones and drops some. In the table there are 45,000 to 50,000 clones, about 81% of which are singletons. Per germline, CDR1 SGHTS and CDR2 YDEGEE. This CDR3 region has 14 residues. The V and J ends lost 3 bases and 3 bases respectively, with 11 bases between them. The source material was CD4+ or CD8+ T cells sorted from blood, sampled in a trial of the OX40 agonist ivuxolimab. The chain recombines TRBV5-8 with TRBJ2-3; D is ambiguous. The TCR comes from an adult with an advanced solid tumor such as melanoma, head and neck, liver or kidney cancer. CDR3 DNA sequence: TGTGCCAGCAGCTCTGGAGTAAGAACAGATACGCAGTATTTT. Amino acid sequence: CASSSGVRTDTQYF.